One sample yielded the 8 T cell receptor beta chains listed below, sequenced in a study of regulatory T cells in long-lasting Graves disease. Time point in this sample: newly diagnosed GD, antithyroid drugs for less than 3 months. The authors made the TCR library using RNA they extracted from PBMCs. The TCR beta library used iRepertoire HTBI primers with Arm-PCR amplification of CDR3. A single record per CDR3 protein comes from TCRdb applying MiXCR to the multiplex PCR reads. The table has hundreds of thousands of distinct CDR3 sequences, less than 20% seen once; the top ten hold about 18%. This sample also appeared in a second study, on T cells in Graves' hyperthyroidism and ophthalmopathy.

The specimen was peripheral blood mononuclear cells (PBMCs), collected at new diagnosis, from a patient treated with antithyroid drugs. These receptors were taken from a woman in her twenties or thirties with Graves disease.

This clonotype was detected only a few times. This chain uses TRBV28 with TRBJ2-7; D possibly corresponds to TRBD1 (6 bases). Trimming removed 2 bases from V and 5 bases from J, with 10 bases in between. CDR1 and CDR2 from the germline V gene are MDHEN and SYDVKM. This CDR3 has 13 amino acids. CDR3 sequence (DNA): TGTGCCAGCAGTTTAGTGGGGGCGAACGAGCAGTACTTC. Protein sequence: CASSLVGANEQYF. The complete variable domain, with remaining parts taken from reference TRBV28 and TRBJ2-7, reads DVKVTQSSRYLVKRTGEKVFLECVQDMDHENMFWYRQDPGLGLRLIYFSYDVKMKEKGDIPEGYSVSREKKERFSLILESASTNQTSMYLCASSLVGANEQYFGPGTRLTVT.

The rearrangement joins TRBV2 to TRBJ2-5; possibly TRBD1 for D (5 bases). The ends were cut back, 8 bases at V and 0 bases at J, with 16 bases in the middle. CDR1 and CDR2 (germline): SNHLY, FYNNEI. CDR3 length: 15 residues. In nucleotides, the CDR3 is TGTGCCAGCTCACCACCAGACAGTTACCAAGAGACCCAGTACTTC. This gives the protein CASSPPDSYQETQYF.

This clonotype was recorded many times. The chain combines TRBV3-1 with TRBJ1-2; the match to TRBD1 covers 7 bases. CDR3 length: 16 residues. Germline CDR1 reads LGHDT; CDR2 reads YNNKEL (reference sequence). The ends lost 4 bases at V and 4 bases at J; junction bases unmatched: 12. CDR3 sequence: CASSPRTGPGGYGYTF. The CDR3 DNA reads TGTGCCAGCAGCCCAAGGACAGGCCCGGGGGGCTATGGCTACACCTTC.

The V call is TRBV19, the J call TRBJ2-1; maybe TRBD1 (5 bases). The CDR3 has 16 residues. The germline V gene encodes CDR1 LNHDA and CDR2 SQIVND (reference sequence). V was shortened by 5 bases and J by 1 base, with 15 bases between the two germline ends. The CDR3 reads CASSQQALPSYNEQFF. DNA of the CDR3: TGTGCCAGTAGTCAACAGGCCCTGCCTTCCTACAATGAGCAGTTCTTC. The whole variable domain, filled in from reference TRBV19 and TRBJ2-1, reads DGGITQSPKYLFRKEGQNVTLSCEQNLNHDAMYWYRQDPGQGLRLIYYSQIVNDFQKGDIAEGYSVSREKKESFPLTVTSAQKNPTAFYLCASSQQALPSYNEQFFGPGTRLTVL.

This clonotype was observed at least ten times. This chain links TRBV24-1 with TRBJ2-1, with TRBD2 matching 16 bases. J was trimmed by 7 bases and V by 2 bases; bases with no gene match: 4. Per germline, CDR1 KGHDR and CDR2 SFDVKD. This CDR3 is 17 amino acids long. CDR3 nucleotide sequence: TGTGCCACCAGTGATTCCCCGGGACTAGCGGGAGGGAATGAGCAGTTCTTC. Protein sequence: CATSDSPGLAGGNEQFF.

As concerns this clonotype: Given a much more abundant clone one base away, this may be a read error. The CDR3 here is CSARDRLNSEAFF. CDR3 DNA: TGCAGTGCTAGAGACAGACTTAACTCTGAAGCTTTCTTT. The V call is TRBV20-1, the J call TRBJ1-1; D is undetermined. Trimming removed 0 bases from V and 6 bases from J, with 11 bases in between. The CDR3 loop spans 13 amino acids. Germline V gives CDR1 DFQATT, CDR2 SNEGSKA (reference sequence).

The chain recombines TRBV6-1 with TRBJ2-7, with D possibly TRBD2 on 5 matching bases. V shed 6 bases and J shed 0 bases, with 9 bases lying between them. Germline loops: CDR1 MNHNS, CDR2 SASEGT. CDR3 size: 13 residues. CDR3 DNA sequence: TGTGCCAGCAGGATCGGGATCTCCTACGAGCAGTACTTC. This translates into CASRIGISYEQYF.

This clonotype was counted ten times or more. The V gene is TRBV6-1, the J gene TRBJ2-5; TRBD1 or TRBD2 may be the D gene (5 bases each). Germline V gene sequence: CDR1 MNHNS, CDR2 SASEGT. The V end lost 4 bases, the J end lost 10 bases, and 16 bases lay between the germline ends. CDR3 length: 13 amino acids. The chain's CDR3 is CASSAGTPPIQYF. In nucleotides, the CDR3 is TGTGCCAGCAGTGCCGGGACCCCTCCCATCCAGTACTTC.